The clone carrying this TCR beta chain was recorded only once. This sample stems from a study of blood T cell repertoires in COVID-19. Profiling relied on immunoSEQ multiplex PCR, and the TCRdb table lists in-frame clones only, not all of them. The data show approximately 440,000 clones, with about nine tenths seen just once and approximately 0.65% held by the top ten. V gave up 3 bases and J gave up 8 bases, with 19 bases separating them. Germline CDR1 is KGHSH and CDR2 is LQKENI. This CDR3 comprises 16 residues. The sequence was collected from a man in his late teens or twenties who had recovered from COVID-19. The sequencing sample was made of PBMCs or T cells enriched from blood (not recorded which). The J gene is TRBJ1-4, the V gene TRBV18; the D is unclear. CDR3: CASSPRAAAGSEKLFF. CDR3 bases: TGTGCCAGCTCACCCCGGGCAGCGGCAGGTTCAGAAAAACTGTTTTTT.